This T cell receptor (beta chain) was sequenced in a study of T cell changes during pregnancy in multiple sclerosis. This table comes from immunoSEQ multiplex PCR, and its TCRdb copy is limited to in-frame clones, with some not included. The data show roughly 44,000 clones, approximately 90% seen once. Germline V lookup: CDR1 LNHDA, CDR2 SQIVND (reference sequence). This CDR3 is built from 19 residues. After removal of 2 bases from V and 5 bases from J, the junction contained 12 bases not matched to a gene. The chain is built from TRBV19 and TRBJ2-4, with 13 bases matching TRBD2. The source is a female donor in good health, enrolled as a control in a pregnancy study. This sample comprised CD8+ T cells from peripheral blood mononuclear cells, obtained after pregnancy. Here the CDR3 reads CASSIYGVGLAGFENIQYF. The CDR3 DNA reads TGTGCCAGTAGTATATATGGAGTGGGACTAGCGGGGTTTGAAAACATTCAGTACTTC.